Each of the 13 T cell receptor beta chains below was sequenced from the same sample in a study of T cells in Graves' hyperthyroidism and ophthalmopathy. RNA transcripts yielded amplified TCR beta CDR3 regions. First-round RT-PCR with HTBI primers amplified the TCR CDR3 region. TCRdb fed the multiplex PCR reads into MiXCR, producing one record per CDR3 protein. The sample holds hundreds of thousands of distinct CDR3 sequences, roughly a third seen once. The sample comprised blood. The receptor source for this set is a woman aged 40 to 49 with Graves' hyperthyroidism.

As concerns this clonotype: A single base separates this from a much larger clone, so it may be a read error. This chain uses TRBV6-5 with TRBJ1-2; D is perhaps TRBD1 (5 bases). The CDR3 has 14 residues. V was clipped by 4 bases and J by 5 bases, with 14 bases between them. Germline-derived CDR1 and CDR2 are MNHEY and SVGAGI. The CDR3 bases are TGTGCCAGCAGTTCCCTCTCTAGACAGTATGGCTACACCTTC. It translates to CASSSLSRQYGYTF.

This clonotype was seen more than once but under ten times. The rearrangement uses TRBV12-3 or TRBV12-4 and TRBJ1-3; a weak D match, TRBD1 (6 bases). V was cut by 6 bases and J by 4 bases, with 13 bases left in between. The CDR3 is made up of 14 amino acids. The CDR3 here is CASRTLGAGNTIYF. The CDR3 DNA is TGTGCCAGCAGGACCTTGGGGGCAGGAAACACCATATATTTT.

V and J are TRBV25-1 and TRBJ2-3; D tentatively fits TRBD1 or TRBD2 (5 bases each). Germline CDR1 MGHDK, CDR2 SYGVNS. CDR3 length equals 17 residues. Trimming stripped 4 bases from V and 1 base from J, with 18 bases between. This CDR3 reads CASSGRDVTFGTDTQYF. In DNA, the CDR3 is TGTGCCAGCAGTGGACGGGACGTGACTTTTGGCACAGATACGCAGTATTTT.

This clonotype was detected only a few times. J is TRBJ1-1 and V is TRBV6-5, with 7 nucleotides matching TRBD1. This CDR3 has 16 amino acids. J lost 0 bases, V lost 3 bases, and 7 bases had no gene match. CDR1 and CDR2 (germline): MNHEY, SVGAGI. The CDR3: CASSYQGETLNTEAFF. The CDR3 DNA reads as TGTGCCAGCAGTTATCAGGGGGAGACCTTGAACACTGAAGCTTTCTTT.

The gene calls are TRBV6-1 and TRBJ1-5; D is uncertain. The germline CDR1 and CDR2 sequences are MNHNS and SASEGT. The ends were cut back, 6 bases at V and 1 base at J, with 13 bases in the middle. This CDR3 contains 15 residues. CDR3 sequence (DNA): TGTGCCAGCAGAGTGACCCCTACCAGCAATCAGCCCCAGCATTTT. Amino acid sequence: CASRVTPTSNQPQHF.

This clonotype was seen a few times. The J gene is TRBJ1-5, the V gene TRBV20-1; D possibly corresponds to TRBD1 (5 bases). The germline V gene encodes CDR1 DFQATT and CDR2 SNEGSKA (reference sequence). Trimming shortened V by 0 bases and J by 7 bases, and 16 bases separated the two germline ends. The CDR3 contains 15 residues. The CDR3 coding sequence is TGCAGTGCTAGAGATTCACGTGGGGGGTTACAGCCCCAGCATTTT. This gives the protein CSARDSRGGLQPQHF.

This chain joins TRBV5-8 and TRBJ1-2; D not certain. CDR1 and CDR2 from the germline V gene are SGHTS and YDEGEE. This CDR3 has 17 amino acids. Trimming removed 4 bases from V and 0 bases from J, with 19 bases in between. CDR3 sequence (DNA): TGTGCCAGCAGCCGCCCCTCGGCAGGCATCACTAACTATGGCTACACCTTC. It translates to CASSRPSAGITNYGYTF.

This clonotype has only a few counts. V and J are TRBV5-1 and TRBJ1-1; D perhaps matches TRBD1 (5 bases). Germline V gives CDR1 SGHRS, CDR2 YFSETQ. The CDR3 sequence is 14 residues long. The germline V and J ends were trimmed by 4 bases and 5 bases, with 15 bases remaining between them. CDR3 region: CASSQGGHFTEAFF. In nucleotides, the CDR3 is TGCGCCAGCAGCCAAGGAGGACATTTTACTGAAGCTTTCTTT.

The chain uses TRBV7-8 and TRBJ1-5; 7 positions match TRBD1. In germline, CDR1 is SGHVS, CDR2 FQNEAQ. The CDR3 spans 15 residues. With V trimmed by 6 bases and J by 7 bases, 12 bases remained unmatched. The CDR3 reads CASSSTGTEGQPQHF. CDR3 sequence (DNA): TGTGCCAGCAGTTCCACCGGGACAGAGGGGCAGCCCCAGCATTTT.

CDR3 in amino acids: CSVEVWGGQETKRIYGYTF. The CDR3 region has the DNA TGCAGCGTTGAAGTATGGGGGGGACAGGAGACCAAGAGAATCTATGGCTACACCTTC. The chain couples TRBV29-1 to TRBJ1-2; 8 nucleotides agree with TRBD1. This CDR3 has 19 amino acids. Looked up from germline, CDR1 is SQVTM and CDR2 is ANQGSEA. Germline trimming cut 1 base from V and 4 bases from J; bases unmatched to any gene: 20. Together with reference TRBV29-1 and TRBJ1-2, the CDR3 gives the full variable domain: SAVISQKPSRDICQRGTSLTIQCQVDSQVTMMFWYRQQPGQSLTLIATANQGSEATYESGFVIDKFPISRPNLTFSTLTVSNMSPEDSSIYLCSVEVWGGQETKRIYGYTFGSGTRLTVV.

This clonotype was detected once. Possible read error: a much larger clone is one base away. V is TRBV7-2 and J is TRBJ1-2; TRBD1 is a possible D gene (5 bases). CDR1 is SGHTA, CDR2 FQGNSA, per germline. The CDR3 has 14 amino acids. Trimming left V 0 bases short and J 12 bases short, with 17 bases between. CDR3 region: CASSLAPGGWGHTF. In nucleotides, the CDR3 is TGTGCCAGCAGCTTAGCCCCAGGCGGGTGGGGCCACACCTTC. Complete variable domain (other parts from reference TRBV7-2 and TRBJ1-2): GAGVSQSPSNKVTEKGKDVELRCDPISGHTALYWYRQSLGQGLEFLIYFQGNSAPDKSGLPSDRFSAERTGGSVSTLTIQRTQQEDSAVYLCASSLAPGGWGHTFGSGTRLTVV.

The CDR3 here is CASSQTGTNEQYF. In DNA, the CDR3 is TGTGCCAGCAGCCAGACAGGGACGAATGAGCAGTACTTC. The rearrangement links TRBV19 to TRBJ2-7; 7 bases line up with TRBD1. Germline V gene data show CDR1 as LNHDA and CDR2 as SQIVND (reference sequence). This CDR3 is 13 amino acids long. V lost 9 bases, J lost 7 bases, and 12 bases stayed unmatched.

This clonotype was seen many times. This sequence joins TRBV2 and TRBJ2-1; D is ambiguous. Per germline, CDR1 SNHLY and CDR2 FYNNEI. CDR3 length: 15 amino acids. V was shortened by 0 bases and J by 3 bases, with 9 bases between the two germline ends. The CDR3 DNA is TGTGCCAGCAGTGAAGCTGGTCGAAGCTACAATGAGCAGTTCTTC. It codes for CASSEAGRSYNEQFF.